The 21 T cell receptor beta chains listed next were all sequenced from one sample in a study of cytomegalovirus exposure and HLA in healthy donors. Sequenced by immunoSEQ multiplex PCR; TCRdb stores in-frame clones only, minus some. The table has under 200,000 clones, about 90% seen once; the top ten hold 3% to 3.5%. The specimen was PBMCs. These receptors came from a woman aged 18-29 years in good health and CMV-seropositive.

J is TRBJ1-4 and V is TRBV18; TRBD1 agrees at 9 bases. Germline V gene sequence: CDR1 KGHSH, CDR2 LQKENI. The junction had 0 bases not matched to a gene; V was cut back by 2 bases and J by 8 bases. This CDR3 has 13 amino acids. CDR3 DNA sequence: TGTGCCAGCTCACCAGGGACAGGGGAAAAACTGTTTTTT. Its protein is CASSPGTGEKLFF.

The genes are TRBV5-6 and TRBJ1-1; unclear D gene. Trimming removed 1 base from V and 5 bases from J, with 9 bases in between. This CDR3 is 13 amino acids long. The germline gives CDR1 SGHDT, CDR2 YYEEEE. The CDR3 DNA is TGTGCCAGCAGCTTGAGGGAGGGAACTGAAGCTTTCTTT. Residues: CASSLREGTEAFF.

This clone was seen only a few times. The same CDR3 arises from other DNA sequences in this sample as well. This chain connects TRBV6-6 to TRBJ1-2, with D tentatively TRBD1 (5 bases). The CDR3 is 13 amino acids. In germline, CDR1 is MNHNY, CDR2 SVGAGI (reference sequence). V shed 5 bases and J shed 3 bases, with 10 bases lying between them. DNA of the CDR3: TGTGCCAGCAGTCCTACAGGAGACTATGGCTACACCTTC. As protein: CASSPTGDYGYTF.

The V and J genes are TRBV27 and TRBJ2-2; TRBD1 matches at 7 bases. CDR1 and CDR2 from the germline V gene are MNHEY and SMNVEV (reference sequence). The CDR3 runs to 13 residues. After removal of 8 bases from V and 6 bases from J, the junction contained 6 bases not matched to a gene. This CDR3 is CASADRVPGELFF. CDR3 nucleotides: TGTGCCAGCGCTGACAGGGTGCCCGGGGAGCTGTTTTTT.

The chain combines TRBV7-9 with TRBJ2-7; 11 bases map to TRBD2. Germline CDR1 is SEHNR and CDR2 is FQNEAQ (reference sequence). The ends lost 5 bases at V and 4 bases at J; junction bases unmatched: 7. The CDR3 length is 15 residues. The CDR3 nucleotides read TGTGCCAGCAGCCAAACTAGCGGGGGCGGGTACGAGCAGTACTTC. It translates to CASSQTSGGGYEQYF.

The rearrangement uses TRBV5-1 and TRBJ2-3; D unresolved. V was cut by 2 bases and J by 4 bases, with 5 bases left in between. The CDR3 length is 12 residues. Per germline, CDR1 SGHRS and CDR2 YFSETQ. The CDR3 region is CASSLSSDTQYF. The CDR3 DNA reads TGCGCCAGCAGCTTATCATCAGATACGCAGTATTTT.

The chain employs TRBV11-3 and TRBJ2-1; TRBD2 matches 10 bases. Germline lookup yields CDR1 SGHNT and CDR2 YENEEA. The junction had 3 bases not matched to a gene; V was cut back by 4 bases and J by 3 bases. This CDR3 spans 15 amino acids. The CDR3 nucleotides are TGTGCCAGCAGCTACGGGACTAGCGTCTACAATGAGCAGTTCTTC. It yields the protein CASSYGTSVYNEQFF.

This chain connects TRBV28 to TRBJ2-1, with TRBD2 matching over 12 bases. The V gene's germline CDR1 is MDHEN and CDR2 SYDVKM. CDR3 length equals 15 residues. V trimming: 3 bases; J trimming: 4 bases; junction bases outside the gene matches: 1. The CDR3 sequence is CASSLGLAGYNEQFF. The CDR3 DNA is TGTGCCAGCAGTTTGGGACTAGCGGGTTACAATGAGCAGTTCTTC.

The genes are TRBV11-3 and TRBJ2-1; no clear D. With 1 base removed from V and 0 bases from J, the gap between germline ends came to 7 bases. The V gene's germline CDR1 is SGHNT and CDR2 YENEEA. The CDR3 runs 15 residues. CDR3 sequence (DNA): TGTGCCAGCAGCTTAGGCGGCAGCTCCTACAATGAGCAGTTCTTC. Residues: CASSLGGSSYNEQFF.

The V and J genes are TRBV7-9 and TRBJ2-7; 7 nucleotides align to TRBD2. V shed 0 bases, J shed 2 bases, and the junction held 10 bases outside the gene matches. The germline gives CDR1 SEHNR, CDR2 FQNEAQ (reference sequence). The CDR3 has 17 residues. CDR3: CASSLAASGVPAYEQYF. The CDR3 nucleotides are TGTGCCAGCAGCTTAGCAGCTAGCGGAGTTCCAGCCTACGAGCAGTACTTC.

V gene TRBV5-6 combines with J gene TRBJ1-2; D possibly corresponds to TRBD1 (6 bases). The V end lost 4 bases, the J end lost 4 bases, and 11 bases lay between the germline ends. Germline lookup yields CDR1 SGHDT and CDR2 YYEEEE. This CDR3 is 13 amino acids long. The CDR3 nucleotides are TGTGCCAGCAGCACCGGACAGCTCTATGGCTACACCTTC. Its translation is CASSTGQLYGYTF. Complete variable domain (other parts from reference TRBV5-6 and TRBJ1-2): DAGVTQSPTHLIKTRGQQVTLRCSPKSGHDTVSWYQQALGQGPQFIFQYYEEEERQRGNFPDRFSGHQFPNYSSELNVNALLLGDSALYLCASSTGQLYGYTFGSGTRLTVV.

The chain has TRBV4-3 and TRBJ2-7, with a weak D call TRBD2 (6 bases). Germline V gene data show CDR1 as LGHNA and CDR2 as YSLEER. The CDR3 totals 15 residues. V was clipped by 0 bases and J by 2 bases, with 11 bases between them. The chain's CDR3 is CASSQDPGGAYEQYF. The CDR3 DNA sequence: TGCGCCAGCAGCCAAGACCCGGGCGGGGCCTACGAGCAGTACTTC.

CDR3 protein: CASSIGQAATYEQYF. The CDR3 region has the DNA TGTGCCAGCAGCATCGGACAGGCTGCAACCTACGAGCAGTACTTC. The rearrangement links TRBV7-2 to TRBJ2-7; 7 bases are shared with TRBD1. Germline CDR1 reads SGHTA; CDR2 reads FQGNSA. The CDR3 length is 15 residues. The trim removed 5 bases at V and 2 bases at J, leaving 9 bases unmatched.

V and J are TRBV7-8 and TRBJ2-1; possible D gene TRBD2, 6 bases. This CDR3 has 18 residues. Per germline, CDR1 SGHVS and CDR2 FQNEAQ. V dropped 0 bases and J dropped 7 bases, with 22 bases sitting between them. CDR3 coding DNA: TGTGCCAGCAGCTTAGCCCGGACCTCGGGGGTTGGGGTGAATGAGCAGTTCTTC. Translated, it gives CASSLARTSGVGVNEQFF. The full variable domain, rest sourced from reference TRBV7-8 and TRBJ2-1, is GAGVSQSPRYKVAKRGQDVALRCDPISGHVSLFWYQQALGQGPEFLTYFQNEAQLDKSGLPSDRFFAERPEGSVSTLKIQRTQQEDSAVYLCASSLARTSGVGVNEQFFGPGTRLTVL.

The chain employs TRBV5-1 and TRBJ2-3, with 10 bases fitting TRBD2. There are 18 residues in the CDR3. The V segment lost 3 bases and the J segment 4 bases; nucleotides outside the gene matches: 14. Germline-derived CDR1 and CDR2 are SGHRS and YFSETQ. CDR3 in amino acids: CASSSGVLAGVVSDTQYF. CDR3 bases: TGCGCCAGCAGCTCAGGTGTGCTAGCGGGGGTCGTGTCAGATACGCAGTATTTT.

The chain links TRBV7-9 to TRBJ1-2; D uncertain. The V end lost 3 bases, the J end lost 6 bases, and 11 bases lay between the germline ends. The CDR3 is 13 residues long. CDR1 and CDR2 (germline): SEHNR, FQNEAQ (reference sequence). This CDR3 reads CASSLLEAHGYTF. CDR3 nucleotides: TGTGCCAGCAGCTTGTTGGAGGCACATGGCTACACCTTC.

The chain carries TRBV11-3 and TRBJ2-1; the D gene is possibly TRBD2 (6 bases). Germline CDR1 and CDR2: SGHNT and YENEEA. Trimming pared 4 bases from V and 0 bases from J, leaving 13 bases between. CDR3 size: 16 residues. CDR3 loop: CASSSRSGSSYNEQFF. CDR3 DNA: TGTGCCAGCAGCTCCCGTAGCGGAAGCTCCTACAATGAGCAGTTCTTC.

This chain connects TRBV13 to TRBJ2-1, with TRBD1 matching 10 bases. V lost 4 bases and J lost 5; bases outside the gene matches: 11. Germline V gene data show CDR1 as PRHDT and CDR2 as FYEKMQ (reference sequence). The CDR3 has 17 amino acids. The CDR3 region has the DNA TGTGCCAGCAGCTCACTAGACAGGGGGCCTTCTGACAATGAGCAGTTCTTC. It encodes CASSSLDRGPSDNEQFF. Together with reference TRBV13 and TRBJ2-1, the CDR3 gives the full variable domain: AAGVIQSPRHLIKEKRETATLKCYPIPRHDTVYWYQQGPGQDPQFLISFYEKMQSDKGSIPDRFSAQQFSDYHSELNMSSLELGDSALYFCASSSLDRGPSDNEQFFGPGTRLTVL.

This clone appeared once. The chain employs TRBV15 and TRBJ1-5; TRBD1 might be the D (6 bases). Trimming cost V 5 bases and J 6 bases, with 14 bases left between them. CDR3 length: 14 amino acids. Germline-derived CDR1 and CDR2 are LNHNV and YYDKDF (reference sequence). The CDR3 DNA is TGTGCCACCAGCGAGTTACAGGGAGTTCAGCCCCAGCATTTT. Its translation: CATSELQGVQPQHF.

This chain connects TRBV25-1 to TRBJ2-3; D is unresolved. Germline CDR1 MGHDK, CDR2 SYGVNS. The V end was cut by 3 bases, the J end by 0 bases, with 16 bases between. The CDR3 extends over 17 amino acids. DNA for the CDR3: TGTGCCAGCAGTGAGATCCGACTGTCGGCTAGCACAGATACGCAGTATTTT. Its translation: CASSEIRLSASTDTQYF.

The chain is built from TRBV9 and TRBJ2-5, with 7 bases matching TRBD1. The CDR3 spans 15 residues. Trimming took 0 bases from V and 4 from J; bases not matched to a gene: 6. Germline values: CDR1 SGDLS, CDR2 YYNGEE. CDR3 amino acids: CASSVGSRGPETQYF. CDR3 coding DNA: TGTGCCAGCAGCGTAGGGTCAAGGGGGCCAGAGACCCAGTACTTC.